Following are 2 T cell receptor beta chains from one sample sequenced in a study of patients and donors after allogeneic stem cell transplantation. TCRdb re-analysed the RT-PCR reads in MiXCR, keeping a single row per CDR3 protein. This sample yields more than 850,000 distinct CDR3 sequences, of which around 17% are seen a single time; 5.5% to 6.5% belongs to the top ten. Sequenced input: blood, either unsorted or a sorted T cell fraction (not recorded which). The receptors derive from a human donor who was either an allogeneic HSCT recipient or a stem cell or donor lymphocyte infusion donor (not recorded which). It is not recorded whose cells these are; they may come from a transplant donor.

Comment on this clonotype: The junction departs from the called germline gene at one end, perhaps through a read error. This chain connects TRBV7-7 to TRBJ2-5; 11 bases are a match to TRBD2. This CDR3 is 17 amino acids long. Germline CDR1 SSHAT, CDR2 FNYEAQ (reference sequence). The CDR3 is CASSLGTSGHLQETQYF. CDR3 nucleotides: TGTGCTAGCAGCCTCGGGACTAGCGGACACCTCCAAGAGACCCAGTACTTC.

This clonotype was found a few times. The V and J genes are TRBV5-1 and TRBJ2-1; 8 bases line up with TRBD2. Per the germline V gene, CDR1 is SGHRS and CDR2 is YFSETQ. V dropped 6 bases and J dropped 0; count of bases not matched to a gene: 5. The CDR3 totals 15 residues. The CDR3 is CASKAGGRSYNEQFF. The CDR3 bases are TGCGCCAGCAAGGCGGGGGGCCGCTCCTACAATGAGCAGTTCTTC.